These 6 T cell receptor beta chains share one sample of origin, sequenced in a study of PD-1 blockade in classical Hodgkin lymphoma. Produced via immunoSEQ multiplex PCR; TCRdb's table is partial and in-frame only. The table records roughly 140,000 clones, around 84% of them present only once. Brentuximab vedotin exposure varied among the patients, all of whom had relapsed after autologous stem cell transplantation. This sample comprised peripheral blood mononuclear cells (PBMCs), obtained before the second cycle of nivolumab. All receptors come from a human donor with classical Hodgkin lymphoma.

This chain connects TRBV5-1 to TRBJ2-7; the match to TRBD2 covers 10 bases. Trimming cost V 0 bases and J 5 bases; bases outside gene matches: 5. The CDR3 has 15 residues. Per the germline V gene, CDR1 is SGHRS and CDR2 is YFSETQ. CDR3: CASSLGLAGAHEQYF. The CDR3, as DNA: TGCGCCAGCAGCTTGGGGCTAGCGGGAGCTCACGAGCAGTACTTC.

In DNA form, the CDR3 reads TGTGCCAGCAGCCAAGGCCTTCTAGCGGGGAGCTCCTACGAGCAGTACTTC. Translated, it gives CASSQGLLAGSSYEQYF. V and J are TRBV14 and TRBJ2-7, with TRBD2 identical over 9 bases. From germline, CDR1 is SGHDN and CDR2 FVKESK. The CDR3 is 17 amino acids. V lost 1 base and J lost 0; bases outside the gene matches: 7.

The sample holds one count of this clone. V usage is TRBV30 and J usage is TRBJ1-5; TRBD1 matches at 9 bases. Germline V gene sequence: CDR1 GTSNPN, CDR2 SVGIG (reference sequence). J was trimmed by 2 bases and V by 2 bases; bases with no gene match: 4. CDR3 size: 15 residues. DNA for the CDR3: TGTGCCTGGAGTAGGGGACAGGGCGGCAATCAGCCCCAGCATTTT. It translates to CAWSRGQGGNQPQHF.

The chain uses TRBV2 and TRBJ2-7, with D perhaps assigned TRBD1 or TRBD2 (5 bases each). The CDR3 consists of 11 residues. Trimming pared 9 bases from V and 3 bases from J, leaving 9 bases between. Germline V gene lookup returns CDR1 SNHLY and CDR2 FYNNEI. This chain's CDR3 is CASGGGYEQYF. DNA of the CDR3: TGTGCCAGTGGTGGGGGCTACGAGCAGTACTTC.

This chain connects TRBV7-2 to TRBJ2-1; 12 bases align to TRBD2. The V gene end was trimmed by 5 bases and the J gene end by 6 bases; junction bases not matched to a gene: 5. Germline-derived CDR1 and CDR2 are SGHTA and FQGNSA. CDR3 length equals 15 residues. The CDR3 here is CASSQGLAGSNEQFF. The CDR3 DNA reads TGTGCCAGCAGCCAAGGACTAGCGGGAAGCAATGAGCAGTTCTTC. The variable domain in full, with the rest retrieved from reference TRBV7-2 and TRBJ2-1, is GAGVSQSPSNKVTEKGKDVELRCDPISGHTALYWYRQSLGQGLEFLIYFQGNSAPDKSGLPSDRFSAERTGGSVSTLTIQRTQQEDSAVYLCASSQGLAGSNEQFFGPGTRLTVL.

The chain combines TRBV7-2 with TRBJ2-7, with 11 bases identical to TRBD1. This CDR3 comprises 16 residues. After removal of 5 bases from V and 2 bases from J, the junction contained 8 bases not matched to a gene. The germline CDR1 and CDR2 sequences are SGHTA and FQGNSA. The CDR3 region has the DNA TGTGCCAGCAGCAGAACCGGGACAGGGGGACCCTACGAGCAGTACTTC. This codes for CASSRTGTGGPYEQYF.